This record concerns one TCR beta chain sequence. The data originate from a study of shared clonotypes between healthy human individuals. Clones were sequenced by immunoSEQ multiplex PCR, and TCRdb holds only the in-frame ones, with some missing. This table has millions of clones, 85% to 95% appearing once. The CDR3 runs 14 residues. The V end was cut by 6 bases, the J end by 3 bases, with 14 bases between. Looked up from germline, CDR1 is MDHEN and CDR2 is SYDVKM. Only CD45RO-negative cells positively selected for CCR7 counted as naive CD8 cells, so terminally differentiated effector memory CD45RA+ cells were excluded.

The chain is built from TRBV28 and TRBJ2-5; D remains unclear. The sequenced sample was naive CD8+ T cells from PBMCs. This clonotype was obtained from a man aged 18 to 29 in good health. Some clones in this sample may be carry-over from other donors' samples. Here the CDR3 reads CASRDGTYEETQYF. CDR3 bases: TGTGCCAGCAGAGACGGCACGTATGAAGAGACCCAGTACTTC.